The 13 T cell receptor beta chains reported below all come from one sample, sequenced in a study of Ad26.COV2.S vaccination and SARS-CoV-2 variants. Treatment described: around 19 received Ad26.COV2.S at low or high dose, single or two shots; 5 received placebo; per-sample allocation not given. At day 63 after the first vaccine or placebo injection, samples were drawn. Profiled with immunoSEQ multiplex PCR; TCRdb holds only in-frame clones, not every one. The sample holds about 480,000 clones, around nine tenths seen once. Sequencing was performed on peripheral blood, taken in a trial of Ad26.COV2.S vaccine versus placebo. These receptors came from a person aged 18-60 years who received the Ad26.COV2.S COVID-19 vaccine or a placebo.

The chain couples TRBV6-5 to TRBJ1-2; no reliable D call. Trimming removed 7 bases from V and 3 bases from J, with 15 bases in between. Germline V gene lookup returns CDR1 MNHEY and CDR2 SVGAGI. The CDR3 is 14 amino acids. This chain's CDR3 is CASTAIRVDYGYTF. Written as DNA, the CDR3 is TGTGCCAGCACCGCAATCAGAGTTGACTATGGCTACACCTTC.

The chain combines TRBV19 with TRBJ1-1, with TRBD1 identical over 9 bases. The length of the CDR3 is 14 residues. Germline V lookup: CDR1 LNHDA, CDR2 SQIVND (reference sequence). V was pared by 5 bases and J by 5 bases, with 6 bases of the junction left unmatched. CDR3 coding DNA: TGTGCCAGTAGTGCGGACAGGGGTTGGACTGAAGCTTTCTTT. Its translation: CASSADRGWTEAFF.

This clone was seen just once. J is TRBJ1-1 and V is TRBV5-6; D ambiguous. This CDR3 is built from 15 residues. The V end lost 4 bases, the J end lost 3 bases, and 16 bases lay between the germline ends. The germline V gene has CDR1 SGHDT and CDR2 YYEEEE. The CDR3 protein is CASSQVGPGDTEAFF. CDR3 nucleotides: TGTGCCAGCAGCCAGGTCGGACCCGGGGACACTGAAGCTTTCTTT.

The chain uses TRBV2 and TRBJ1-4, with 11 bases fitting TRBD1. Germline V gene data show CDR1 as SNHLY and CDR2 as FYNNEI. The CDR3 contains 19 residues. The V segment lost 1 base and the J segment 1 base; nucleotides outside the gene matches: 8. The CDR3 region is CASSEGVWDRGETNEKLFF. The CDR3, as DNA: TGTGCCAGCAGTGAAGGTGTATGGGACAGGGGGGAAACTAATGAAAAACTGTTTTTT.

This clone was seen once. V usage is TRBV27 and J usage is TRBJ2-1; the D gene could be TRBD1 or TRBD2 (6 bases each). With 0 bases removed from V and 0 bases from J, the gap between germline ends came to 15 bases. This CDR3 is 18 amino acids long. The germline gives CDR1 MNHEY, CDR2 SMNVEV (reference sequence). This chain's CDR3 is CASSLSMRGESSYNEQFF. In nucleotides, the CDR3 is TGTGCCAGCAGTTTATCGATGAGGGGGGAAAGCTCCTACAATGAGCAGTTCTTC.

The chain uses TRBV18 and TRBJ2-1, with TRBD2 identical over 13 bases. With V trimmed by 4 bases and J by 0 bases, 9 bases remained unmatched. From germline, CDR1 is KGHSH and CDR2 LQKENI. This CDR3 is built from 19 residues. The CDR3 loop reads CASSRAGTSGKNSYNEQFF. The CDR3 bases are TGTGCCAGCTCACGAGCCGGGACTAGCGGGAAAAACTCCTACAATGAGCAGTTCTTC.

The CDR3 spells CASSKVDRMNTEAFF. DNA for the CDR3: TGCGCCAGCAGCAAGGTAGATCGAATGAACACTGAAGCTTTCTTT. The chain carries TRBV5-1 and TRBJ1-1; D gene uncertain. The V end was cut by 4 bases, the J end by 0 bases, with 13 bases between. This CDR3 is built from 15 residues. Germline CDR1 is SGHRS and CDR2 is YFSETQ.

This sequence joins TRBV19 and TRBJ2-7; 7 bases are a match to TRBD1. The CDR3 totals 14 residues. J gave up 2 bases and V 1 base, and 2 bases lay outside the gene matches. The germline gives CDR1 LNHDA, CDR2 SQIVND (reference sequence). The CDR3 region is CASSIAGTAYEQYF. CDR3 sequence (DNA): TGTGCCAGTAGTATAGCCGGGACAGCCTACGAGCAGTACTTC.

The genes are TRBV7-9 and TRBJ2-3; D remains ambiguous. V lost 2 bases and J lost 6, with 9 bases in between. CDR1 SEHNR and CDR2 FQNEAQ come from the germline V gene (reference sequence). The CDR3 is 13 residues long. The CDR3 region is CASSLLVPDTQYF. The CDR3 DNA reads TGTGCCAGCAGCTTATTGGTCCCCGATACGCAGTATTTT.

The gene calls are TRBV23-1 and TRBJ2-1, with D tentatively TRBD2 (5 bases). TRBV23-1 is marked as an open reading frame, function uncertain. V lost 3 bases, J lost 0 bases, and 18 bases lay in between. This CDR3 is built from 18 residues. The CDR3 is CASSHVIDGGSSYNEQFF. The CDR3 DNA follows: TGCGCCAGCAGTCACGTCATTGACGGAGGAAGCTCCTACAATGAGCAGTTCTTC.

The J gene is TRBJ2-1, the V gene TRBV7-2; 9 bases are a match to TRBD1. The junction had 6 bases not matched to a gene; V was cut back by 5 bases and J by 7 bases. Per the germline V gene, CDR1 is SGHTA and CDR2 is FQGNSA. The CDR3 consists of 14 residues. The CDR3, as DNA: TGTGCCAGCAGCCGGGACAGGGCCCGAAATGAGCAGTTCTTC. This gives the protein CASSRDRARNEQFF.

The chain has TRBV3-1 (or the pseudogene TRBV3-2) and TRBJ2-2; 9 nucleotides line up with TRBD1. The junction had 3 bases not matched to a gene; V was cut back by 0 bases and J by 4 bases. This CDR3 is built from 16 residues. The V gene's germline CDR1 is LGHDT and CDR2 YNNKEL (reference sequence). The CDR3 region is CASSQDRTGVTGELFF. The CDR3 DNA is TGTGCCAGCAGCCAAGATCGGACAGGGGTCACCGGGGAGCTGTTTTTT.

V gene TRBV6-5 combines with J gene TRBJ1-2; TRBD1 matches 8 bases. The CDR3 has 15 residues. After removal of 6 bases from V and 1 base from J, the junction contained 7 bases not matched to a gene. Germline V gene lookup returns CDR1 MNHEY and CDR2 SVGAGI. CDR3 residues: CASRPTGGGNYGYTF. The CDR3 nucleotides are TGTGCCAGCAGACCCACAGGGGGTGGTAACTATGGCTACACCTTC.